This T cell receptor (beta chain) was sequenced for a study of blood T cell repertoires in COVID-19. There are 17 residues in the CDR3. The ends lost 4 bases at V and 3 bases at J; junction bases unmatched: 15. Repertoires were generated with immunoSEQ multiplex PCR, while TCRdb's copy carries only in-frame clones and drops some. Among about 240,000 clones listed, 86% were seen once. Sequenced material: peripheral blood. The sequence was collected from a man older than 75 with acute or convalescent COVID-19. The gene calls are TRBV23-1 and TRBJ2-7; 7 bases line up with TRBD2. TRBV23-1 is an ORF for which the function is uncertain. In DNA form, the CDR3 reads TGCGCCAGCAGTCCCGCCGGACTAGGGGATTTCAACTACGAGCAGTACTTC. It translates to CASSPAGLGDFNYEQYF.